Each of the 32 T cell receptor beta chains below was sequenced from the same sample in a study of early T cells in non-severe SARS-CoV-2 infection. MiXCR was run by TCRdb on the 5' RACE reads, yielding one entry per CDR3 protein. The sample yields approximately 23,000 distinct CDR3 sequences, about 4.2% seen once. Material: whole blood. Every receptor here comes from an adult who was a healthcare worker with PCR-confirmed SARS-CoV-2 infection or an uninfected control (not recorded which).

In this sample, this clonotype turned up many times. The chain joins TRBV29-1 to TRBJ2-1; possible D gene TRBD2, 5 bases. Germline CDR1 is SQVTM and CDR2 is ANQGSEA. This CDR3 has 12 residues. V shed 4 bases and J shed 7 bases, with 11 bases lying between them. CDR3 sequence: CSVVDSNNEQFF. In nucleotides, the CDR3 is TGCAGCGTTGTGGACTCTAATAATGAGCAGTTCTTC.

This clonotype is medium-sized (0.01 to 0.1%) within its sample. The gene calls are TRBV4-2 and TRBJ1-4; tentative D call: TRBD1 (5 bases). Deletions cut 5 bases from V and 2 bases from J, with 9 bases between. Germline V lookup: CDR1 LGHNA, CDR2 YNFKEQ. The CDR3 has 14 residues. The CDR3 coding sequence is TGTGCCAGCAGCTACGGGGGGACTAATGAAAAACTGTTTTTT. This sequence encodes CASSYGGTNEKLFF.

This clonotype showed up many times. The gene calls are TRBV11-3 and TRBJ2-5; 12 bases fit TRBD2. The CDR3 consists of 15 residues. V lost 5 bases to trimming and J lost 7 bases; unmatched junction nucleotides: 8. From germline, CDR1 is SGHNT and CDR2 YENEEA. The CDR3 loop reads CASSLGLAGLGTQYF. The CDR3, as DNA: TGTGCCAGCAGCCTGGGACTAGCGGGCCTTGGGACCCAGTACTTC.

This clonotype appeared a few times. The chain uses TRBV18 and TRBJ1-1; D remains ambiguous. The CDR3 loop spans 13 amino acids. With 4 bases removed from V and 2 bases from J, the gap between germline ends came to 8 bases. Germline values: CDR1 KGHSH, CDR2 LQKENI. The CDR3 protein is CASSLGENTEAFF. The CDR3 nucleotides read TGTGCCAGCTCACTCGGGGAAAACACTGAAGCTTTCTTT. Looking up the rest from reference TRBV18 and TRBJ1-1 gives the full variable domain: NAGVMQNPRHLVRRRGQEARLRCSPMKGHSHVYWYRQLPEEGLKFMVYLQKENIIDESGMPKERFSAEFPKEGPSILRIQQVVRGDSAAYFCASSLGENTEAFFGQGTRLTVV.

This clonotype was seen repeatedly, ten times or more. The genes are TRBV10-3 and TRBJ2-7; D tentatively reads TRBD1 or TRBD2 (6 bases each). Trimming shortened V by 6 bases and J by 3 bases, and 18 bases separated the two germline ends. The CDR3 length is 15 residues. Germline V CDR1 and CDR2: ENHRY, SYGVKD. The CDR3: CAIRGGNRQNYEQYF. As DNA, the CDR3 is TGTGCCATCAGAGGGGGGAACCGACAGAACTACGAGCAGTACTTC.

This clonotype was found many times. This chain connects TRBV11-3 to TRBJ2-5; 11 bases fit TRBD1. This CDR3 has 15 residues. Germline CDR1 and CDR2: SGHNT and YENEEA. V dropped 5 bases and J dropped 3; count of bases not matched to a gene: 5. In nucleotides, the CDR3 is TGTGCCAGCAGCCGAGGGACAGGGGGTGAAGAGACCCAGTACTTC. Its protein is CASSRGTGGEETQYF.

This clonotype came up a few times. CDR3 sequence (DNA): TGCGCCAGCAGCTTGCCAGGGTCTGGCTACACCTTC. It codes for CASSLPGSGYTF. The chain joins TRBV5-1 to TRBJ1-2, with D possibly matching TRBD1 (5 bases). V was shortened by 1 base and J by 7 bases, with 8 bases between the two germline ends. This CDR3 has 12 residues. CDR1 is SGHRS, CDR2 YFSETQ, per germline. The whole variable domain, remainder taken from reference TRBV5-1 and TRBJ1-2, is KAGVTQTPRYLIKTRGQQVTLSCSPISGHRSVSWYQQTPGQGLQFLFEYFSETQRNKGNFPGRFSGRQFSNSRSEMNVSTLELGDSALYLCASSLPGSGYTFGSGTRLTVV.

There are many counts of this clonotype. The V call is TRBV9, the J call TRBJ1-6, with 8 bases fitting TRBD1. CDR1 SGDLS and CDR2 YYNGEE come from the germline V gene. The CDR3 contains 15 residues. V was pared by 5 bases and J by 9 bases, with 10 bases of the junction left unmatched. CDR3 in DNA: TGTGCCAGCAGGTCTGGGACAGGAGGTGGTTCACCCCTCCACTTT. Translating it yields CASRSGTGGGSPLHF.

This clonotype came up many times. This chain joins TRBV11-2 and TRBJ2-7; tentative D call: TRBD1 (6 bases). Trimming stripped 5 bases from V and 0 bases from J, with 11 bases between. CDR1 SGHAT and CDR2 FQNNGV come from the germline V gene. CDR3 length equals 14 residues. CDR3 residues: CASSISDSSYEQYF. DNA of the CDR3: TGTGCCAGCAGCATTTCGGACAGCTCCTACGAGCAGTACTTC.

This clonotype has a handful of counts. The chain uses TRBV7-9 and TRBJ2-7, with a possible D match to TRBD2 (6 bases). CDR3 length: 16 amino acids. V lost 1 base to trimming and J lost 5 bases, with 18 bases between them. Germline values: CDR1 SEHNR, CDR2 FQNEAQ (reference sequence). CDR3 residues: CASSLESLGRNHEQYF. The CDR3 coding sequence is TGTGCCAGCAGCTTAGAATCTCTCGGGAGAAATCACGAGCAGTACTTC.

This clonotype is large in the sample. The chain uses TRBV2 and TRBJ2-6; tentatively, D is TRBD1 (6 bases). V shed 11 bases and J shed 4 bases, with 18 bases lying between them. This CDR3 region has 15 residues. Germline-derived CDR1 and CDR2 are SNHLY and FYNNEI. CDR3 sequence: CALGGTGPGANVLTF. In DNA, the CDR3 is TGTGCCTTAGGGGGTACGGGGCCAGGGGCCAACGTCCTGACTTTC.

DNA of the CDR3: TGCAGCGTTGAGGACAGGGCCTATGGCTACACCTTC. Translated, it gives CSVEDRAYGYTF. The chain employs TRBV29-1 and TRBJ1-2; 8 positions match TRBD1. Unmatched junction bases numbered 1, after V lost 3 bases and J lost 4 bases. Germline CDR1 SQVTM, CDR2 ANQGSEA. This CDR3 region has 12 residues.

At least ten counts were recorded for this clonotype. Here the CDR3 reads CASSPNGGQLTDTQYF. The CDR3 bases are TGTGCCAGCAGCCCGAATGGCGGACAGCTCACAGATACGCAGTATTTT. The rearrangement uses TRBV6-1 and TRBJ2-3, with a weak D call TRBD1 (6 bases). From germline, CDR1 is MNHNS and CDR2 SASEGT. V was cut by 6 bases and J by 2 bases, with 18 bases left in between. The CDR3 loop spans 16 amino acids.

This clonotype was counted a few times. The gene calls are TRBV18 and TRBJ2-7, with TRBD1 identical over 7 bases. Germline loops: CDR1 KGHSH, CDR2 LQKENI. V shed 3 bases and J 3 bases; nucleotides not matched to a gene: 5. The CDR3 sequence is 14 residues long. CDR3 sequence (DNA): TGTGCCAGCTCACCCCCGGGACAGCACTACGAGCAGTACTTC. This translates into CASSPPGQHYEQYF.

This clonotype was seen many times. The chain is built from TRBV4-2 and TRBJ2-7, with a weak D call TRBD1 (7 bases). V was shortened by 0 bases and J by 6 bases, with 15 bases between the two germline ends. Per germline, CDR1 LGHNA and CDR2 YNFKEQ. This CDR3 contains 15 residues. This chain's CDR3 is CASSQDWQGGREQYF. Here the CDR3 DNA reads TGTGCCAGCAGCCAAGATTGGCAGGGGGGACGCGAGCAGTACTTC.

This clonotype was observed a few times. At one end the junction does not follow the germline gene, possibly because of a read error. J is TRBJ2-1 and V is TRBV5-6; TRBD1 is a possible D gene (6 bases). CDR3 length: 11 residues. Germline loops: CDR1 SGHDT, CDR2 YYEEEE. CDR3 sequence: CASSLVTGKGF. The CDR3 DNA reads TGTGCCAGCAGCTTGGTAACAGGGAAGGGCTTC.

The chain joins TRBV7-8 to TRBJ2-1, with 7 bases aligning to TRBD2. V lost 0 bases and J lost 3; bases outside the gene matches: 8. CDR1 SGHVS and CDR2 FQNEAQ come from the germline V gene. This CDR3 is built from 17 residues. The CDR3 DNA reads as TGTGCCAGCAGCTTAGCTAGAAGGCTAGCGGTCTACAATGAGCAGTTCTTC. Amino acids: CASSLARRLAVYNEQFF.

Many counts were recorded for this clonotype. The chain has TRBV29-1 and TRBJ2-3; 8 bases agree with TRBD1. Germline V gene sequence: CDR1 SQVTM, CDR2 ANQGSEA. The CDR3 is 14 residues long. In DNA form, the CDR3 reads TGCAGGGGTATGACAGGGGCTCTCACAGATACGCAGTATTTT. Protein sequence: CRGMTGALTDTQYF.

This clonotype turned up a few times. The chain recombines TRBV7-7 with TRBJ2-1; weak D call: TRBD2 (5 bases). Germline V CDR1 and CDR2: SSHAT, FNYEAQ (reference sequence). V lost 4 bases and J lost 5, with 9 bases in between. The length of the CDR3 is 13 residues. CDR3 sequence reads: CASSSSLHNEQFF. The CDR3 DNA follows: TGTGCCAGCAGCTCTAGCTTGCACAATGAGCAGTTCTTC.

This clonotype was observed many times. The junction does not match germline at one end; this may be a read error. The gene calls are TRBV5-5 and TRBJ2-1; 8 nucleotides agree with TRBD1. This CDR3 has 15 amino acids. Germline V gene sequence: CDR1 SGHKS, CDR2 YYEKEE (reference sequence). The chain's CDR3 is CASSGGDRGYSEQFF. CDR3 coding DNA: TGTGCCAGCAGTGGGGGAGACAGGGGCTACAGTGAGCAGTTCTTC.

There are many counts of this clonotype. In nucleotides, the CDR3 is TGTGCCAGCAGTGATACAGGGACTGGGGCCAACGTCCTGACTTTC. It specifies CASSDTGTGANVLTF. The chain links TRBV2 to TRBJ2-6, with TRBD1 as a possible D gene (6 bases). CDR1 SNHLY and CDR2 FYNNEI come from the germline V gene. The CDR3 is 15 amino acids. The germline V and J ends were trimmed by 3 bases and 2 bases, with 8 bases remaining between them.

CDR3 sequence (DNA): TGCGCCAGCAGCTTGGCGGGACAGGGGGAAGATGAGCAGTTCTTC. The encoded protein is CASSLAGQGEDEQFF. The chain recombines TRBV5-1 with TRBJ2-1; 11 bases fit TRBD1. The CDR3 has 15 residues. CDR1 is SGHRS, CDR2 YFSETQ, per germline. Trimming removed 0 bases from V and 8 bases from J; junction bases left unmatched: 4.

In this sample, this clonotype turned up a few times. The genes are TRBV3-1 and TRBJ2-7; D remains ambiguous. The length of the CDR3 is 13 residues. In germline, CDR1 is LGHDT, CDR2 YNNKEL (reference sequence). Between the trimmed V and J ends, which lost 4 bases and 1 base, there was a span of 8 bases. This CDR3 is CASSLMTSYEQYF. CDR3 coding DNA: TGTGCCAGCAGCCTCATGACGTCCTACGAGCAGTACTTC.

V is TRBV10-2 and J is TRBJ2-2, with D perhaps TRBD2 (6 bases). V dropped 8 bases and J dropped 0 bases, with 10 bases sitting between them. The CDR3 runs 14 residues. The germline gives CDR1 WSHSY, CDR2 SAAADI. DNA for the CDR3: TGCGCCAGCTGCTTAGCGGCGAACACCGGGGAGCTGTTTTTT. Translated, it gives CASCLAANTGELFF.

This clonotype has at least ten counts. The rearrangement uses TRBV3-1 and TRBJ1-3; the D gene is possibly TRBD1 (5 bases). Trimming stripped 0 bases from V and 0 bases from J, with 9 bases between. CDR3 length equals 16 residues. The germline gives CDR1 LGHDT, CDR2 YNNKEL (reference sequence). The DNA of the CDR3 is TGTGCCAGCAGCCAAGATAGGACACCCTCTGGAAACACCATATATTTT. This encodes CASSQDRTPSGNTIYF.

This clonotype appeared a few times. V and J are TRBV11-2 and TRBJ2-7; D is ambiguous. The CDR3 is made up of 11 amino acids. CDR1 is SGHAT and CDR2 is FQNNGV in the germline V gene. V was trimmed by 6 bases and J by 2 bases, leaving 5 bases between them. The chain's CDR3 is CASSRAYEQYF. The CDR3 DNA reads as TGTGCCAGCAGTCGAGCCTACGAGCAGTACTTC.

This clonotype showed up many times. The chain couples TRBV12-3 or TRBV12-4 to TRBJ1-3; 10 bases fit TRBD1. CDR3 size: 17 residues. The V segment lost 6 bases and the J segment 0 bases; nucleotides outside the gene matches: 8. The CDR3 DNA reads as TGTGCCAGCAGGGGGATGACAGGGGGCTCCTCTGGAAACACCATATATTTT. It is translated as CASRGMTGGSSGNTIYF.

The chain combines TRBV7-3 with TRBJ2-1, with 10 bases matching TRBD2. After removal of 4 bases from V and 7 bases from J, the junction contained 4 bases not matched to a gene. CDR1 and CDR2 (germline): SGHTA, FQGTGA. This CDR3 has 14 residues. CDR3 in amino acids: CASSSPGLANEQFF. In DNA, the CDR3 is TGTGCCAGCAGCTCGCCGGGACTAGCGAATGAGCAGTTCTTC.

This clonotype is categorized as medium-sized (0.01 to 0.1%). This chain links TRBV12-3 or TRBV12-4 with TRBJ1-4; TRBD1 might be the D (5 bases). V shed 5 bases and J shed 8 bases, with 21 bases lying between them. The CDR3 contains 16 residues. The CDR3, as DNA: TGTGCCAGCAGTCCCCCCCATGGGGCAGTCGGGGAAAAACTGTTTTTT. This encodes CASSPPHGAVGEKLFF.

Many counts were recorded for this clonotype. The chain employs TRBV7-9 and TRBJ1-2; D ambiguous. V lost 4 bases to trimming and J lost 1 base, with 25 bases between them. The CDR3 sequence is 19 residues long. CDR1 SEHNR and CDR2 FQNEAQ come from the germline V gene (reference sequence). The chain's CDR3 is CASSSTGPRITPHNYGYTF. As DNA, the CDR3 is TGTGCCAGCAGCTCAACCGGGCCTCGCATCACCCCCCATAACTATGGCTACACCTTC.

There are a few counts of this clonotype. V usage is TRBV10-1 and J usage is TRBJ2-2; the D gene is possibly TRBD1 (6 bases). V lost 8 bases, J lost 4 bases, and 14 bases lay in between. CDR1 is WNHNN, CDR2 SYGVQD, per germline (reference sequence). CDR3 length equals 14 residues. The DNA of the CDR3 is TGCGCCAGCGCTTCGGACAGACTCACCGGGGAGCTGTTTTTT. Protein sequence: CASASDRLTGELFF.

This clonotype was detected ten times or more. This rearrangement joins TRBV3-1 to TRBJ2-1; 8 bases agree with TRBD2. The CDR3 sequence is 15 residues long. Germline-derived CDR1 and CDR2 are LGHDT and YNNKEL (reference sequence). V was pared by 4 bases and J by 4 bases, with 6 bases of the junction left unmatched. The CDR3 DNA is TGTGCCAGCAGCCGGGCGAGCGGGGGATACAATGAGCAGTTCTTC. Its translation: CASSRASGGYNEQFF.